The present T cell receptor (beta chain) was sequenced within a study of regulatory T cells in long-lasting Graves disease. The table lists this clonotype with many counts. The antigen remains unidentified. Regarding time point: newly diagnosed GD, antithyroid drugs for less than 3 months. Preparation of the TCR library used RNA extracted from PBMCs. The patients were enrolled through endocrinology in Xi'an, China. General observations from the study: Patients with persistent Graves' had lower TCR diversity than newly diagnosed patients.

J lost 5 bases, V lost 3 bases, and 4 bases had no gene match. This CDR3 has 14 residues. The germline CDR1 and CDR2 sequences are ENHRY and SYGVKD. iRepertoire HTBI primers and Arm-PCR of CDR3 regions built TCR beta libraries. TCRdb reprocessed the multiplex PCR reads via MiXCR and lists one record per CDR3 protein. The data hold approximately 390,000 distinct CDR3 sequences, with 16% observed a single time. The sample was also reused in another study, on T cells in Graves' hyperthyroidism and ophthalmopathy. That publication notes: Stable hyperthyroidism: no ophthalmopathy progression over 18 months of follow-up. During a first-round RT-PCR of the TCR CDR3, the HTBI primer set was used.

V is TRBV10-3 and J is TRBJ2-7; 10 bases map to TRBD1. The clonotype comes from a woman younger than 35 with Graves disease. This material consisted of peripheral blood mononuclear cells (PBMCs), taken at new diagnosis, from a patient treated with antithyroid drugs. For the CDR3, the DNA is TGTGCCATCAGTGACCGGGACAGGGGTAACGAGCAGTACTTC. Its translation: CAISDRDRGNEQYF.